Below, 17 T cell receptor beta chains from the same sample are listed, as sequenced in a study of blood T cell repertoires in COVID-19. TCRdb keeps only in-frame clones here, not all; method: immunoSEQ multiplex PCR. The sample yields 300,000 to 400,000 clones, 85% seen once. Sequencing used PBMCs or T cells enriched from blood (not recorded which). These receptors were collected from a woman in her 30s who had been exposed to COVID-19.

The rearrangement links TRBV7-8 to TRBJ1-1; D remains unclear. This CDR3 has 14 residues. V was pared by 0 bases and J by 0 bases, with 5 bases between. Per germline, CDR1 SGHVS and CDR2 FQNEAQ. The CDR3, as DNA: TGTGCCAGCAGCTTAGCCACTCTGAACACTGAAGCTTTCTTT. This encodes CASSLATLNTEAFF.

The rearrangement joins TRBV4-3 to TRBJ1-1; D is uncertain. CDR3 length: 14 residues. The V gene's germline CDR1 is LGHNA and CDR2 YSLEER. The ends were cut back, 1 base at V and 5 bases at J, with 11 bases in the middle. The CDR3 sequence is CASSQALRGTEAFF. The CDR3, as DNA: TGCGCCAGCAGCCAAGCTCTGCGGGGAACTGAAGCTTTCTTT.

The rearrangement links TRBV25-1 to TRBJ1-2, with 9 bases aligning to TRBD1. CDR3 length: 12 amino acids. Trimming at V came to 2 bases and at J to 8 bases, leaving 0 bases not matched to a gene. Per the germline V gene, CDR1 is MGHDK and CDR2 is SYGVNS. The CDR3 loop is CASSEGTGGYTF. As DNA, the CDR3 is TGTGCCAGCAGTGAAGGGACAGGGGGCTACACCTTC.

This chain links TRBV7-3 with TRBJ2-1, with 10 bases lining up with TRBD2. Germline V gene data show CDR1 as SGHTA and CDR2 as FQGTGA. CDR3 length: 15 residues. V shed 3 bases, J shed 4 bases, and the junction held 3 bases outside the gene matches. CDR3 DNA sequence: TGTGCCAGCAGCTTCGGACTAGCGGAATACAATGAGCAGTTCTTC. Its protein is CASSFGLAEYNEQFF.

This CDR3 is CASTLPVGLSYEQYF. CDR3 DNA sequence: TGTGCCAGCACCCTCCCCGTGGGACTCTCCTACGAGCAGTACTTC. This chain links TRBV2 with TRBJ2-7; perhaps TRBD2 as D (6 bases). Looked up from germline, CDR1 is SNHLY and CDR2 is FYNNEI. The length of the CDR3 is 15 residues. With 7 bases removed from V and 0 bases from J, the gap between germline ends came to 16 bases.

V is TRBV19 and J is TRBJ2-5; 12 bases fit TRBD2. The V gene's germline CDR1 is LNHDA and CDR2 SQIVND (reference sequence). V was pared by 7 bases and J by 6 bases, with 6 bases of the junction left unmatched. This CDR3 has 14 amino acids. The CDR3 loop reads CASTASGRAQTQYF. CDR3 in DNA: TGTGCCAGTACGGCTAGCGGGAGGGCCCAGACCCAGTACTTC.

The J gene is TRBJ1-1, the V gene TRBV7-9; TRBD1 matches at 10 bases. Per germline, CDR1 SEHNR and CDR2 FQNEAQ (reference sequence). The CDR3 extends over 16 amino acids. Losses at the gene ends were 0 bases for V and 0 bases for J; bases not matched to a gene: 1. The CDR3 is CASSLAGQGMNTEAFF. The CDR3, as DNA: TGTGCCAGCAGCTTAGCGGGACAGGGGATGAACACTGAAGCTTTCTTT. The full variable domain, completed using reference TRBV7-9 and TRBJ1-1, is DTGVSQNPRHKITKRGQNVTFRCDPISEHNRLYWYRQTLGQGPEFLTYFQNEAQLEKSRLLSDRFSAERPKGSFSTLEIQRTEQGDSAMYLCASSLAGQGMNTEAFFGQGTRLTVV.

The rearrangement links TRBV21-1 to TRBJ1-1; the table's D call, TRBD1, has no DNA check behind it. TRBV21-1 counts as a pseudogene. The CDR3 length is 16 residues. Written as DNA, the CDR3 is TGTGCCAGCAGCAAACCGCAAACAGGGATTGACACTGAAGCTTTCTTT. It specifies CASSKPQTGIDTEAFF.

The chain carries TRBV28 and TRBJ2-6, with D perhaps TRBD1 (6 bases). The V gene lost 5 bases and the J gene lost 0 bases, with 14 bases spanning the gap. CDR1 and CDR2 from the germline V gene are MDHEN and SYDVKM. This CDR3 has 17 amino acids. The CDR3 protein is CASSTDRGSSGANVLTF. CDR3 coding DNA: TGTGCCAGCAGTACGGACAGAGGCTCCTCTGGGGCCAACGTCCTGACTTTC.

The chain employs TRBV19 and TRBJ1-6; TRBD1 matches at 8 bases. The CDR3 contains 13 residues. CDR1 is LNHDA and CDR2 is SQIVND in the germline V gene (reference sequence). With V trimmed by 7 bases and J by 7 bases, 3 bases remained unmatched. The CDR3, as DNA: TGTGCCAGTACCCGGGACAGGAATTCACCCCTCCACTTT. Its protein is CASTRDRNSPLHF.

The chain carries TRBV27 and TRBJ1-3; 7 bases map to TRBD1. CDR1 is MNHEY and CDR2 is SMNVEV in the germline V gene (reference sequence). This CDR3 is built from 14 residues. Unmatched junction bases numbered 5, after V lost 5 bases and J lost 4 bases. This CDR3 is CASSTGAAGNTIYF. CDR3 coding DNA: TGTGCCAGCAGTACAGGGGCGGCCGGAAACACCATATATTTT.

The chain uses TRBV18 and TRBJ1-2; D not certain. Trimming cost V 3 bases and J 5 bases, with 10 bases left between them. CDR1 and CDR2 from the germline V gene are KGHSH and LQKENI. The CDR3 runs to 13 residues. Here the CDR3 reads CASSPEGSYGYTF. CDR3 coding DNA: TGTGCCAGCTCACCGGAGGGTTCTTATGGCTACACCTTC.

The chain carries TRBV28 and TRBJ2-7; 9 nucleotides line up with TRBD1. This CDR3 is 14 amino acids long. CDR1 and CDR2 (germline): MDHEN, SYDVKM. With 6 bases clipped from V and 6 bases from J, the junction kept 9 bases outside the gene matches. The DNA for the CDR3 is TGTGCCAGCAGGACCCCCGGGACAGGGCCCGAGCAGTACTTC. This sequence encodes CASRTPGTGPEQYF.

This sequence joins TRBV4-1 and TRBJ1-4; TRBD1 aligns across 10 bases. Germline loops: CDR1 MGHRA, CDR2 YSYEKL. V lost 0 bases, J lost 12 bases, and 7 bases stayed unmatched. This CDR3 spans 15 amino acids. CDR3 nucleotide sequence: TGCGCCAGCAGCCAAGATCCGGGACAGGGGTCTGAACTGTTTTTT. Amino acids: CASSQDPGQGSELFF.

In nucleotides, the CDR3 is TGCGCCAGCAGCTTGGCCTGGGGGGGCAGAGAGACCCAGTACTTC. It encodes CASSLAWGGRETQYF. The chain combines TRBV5-1 with TRBJ2-5; a possible D gene is TRBD2 (7 bases). Per the germline V gene, CDR1 is SGHRS and CDR2 is YFSETQ. V was shortened by 0 bases and J by 4 bases, with 13 bases between the two germline ends. The CDR3 length is 15 residues.

The chain recombines TRBV5-1 with TRBJ2-5; 16 bases are shared with TRBD2. V lost 4 bases to trimming and J lost 1 base; unmatched junction nucleotides: 4. The CDR3 sequence is 17 residues long. Germline CDR1 reads SGHRS; CDR2 reads YFSETQ. The CDR3 spells CASSGTSGRGFQETQYF. In nucleotides, the CDR3 is TGCGCCAGCAGCGGGACTAGCGGGAGGGGATTCCAAGAGACCCAGTACTTC. Filled out from reference TRBV5-1 and TRBJ2-5, the complete variable domain reads KAGVTQTPRYLIKTRGQQVTLSCSPISGHRSVSWYQQTPGQGLQFLFEYFSETQRNKGNFPGRFSGRQFSNSRSEMNVSTLELGDSALYLCASSGTSGRGFQETQYFGPGTRLLVL.

The rearrangement uses TRBV24-1 and TRBJ1-1; D may be TRBD1 (5 bases). Trimming pared 5 bases from V and 6 bases from J, leaving 18 bases between. From germline, CDR1 is KGHDR and CDR2 SFDVKD. The CDR3 extends over 15 amino acids. CDR3 in DNA: TGTGCCACCAGTGCCGGACGGGGGGGTCCCTCTGAAGCTTTCTTT. It yields the protein CATSAGRGGPSEAFF.